Below are 25 T cell receptor beta chains sequenced from a single sample in a study of T cells in Graves' hyperthyroidism and ophthalmopathy. TCR beta CDR3 region amplification was performed from RNA transcripts. When the TCR CDR3 underwent first-round RT-PCR, the HTBI primer set was used. TCRdb reanalysed the multiplex PCR reads using MiXCR and keeps one entry per CDR3 protein. The profile shows around 760,000 distinct CDR3 sequences, roughly a third of them singletons. The sequencing sample was made of blood. All receptors derive from a woman in her forties with Graves' hyperthyroidism.

In this sample, this clonotype turned up many times. The chain links TRBV29-1 to TRBJ1-2; 7 positions match TRBD1. The ends lost 3 bases at V and 8 bases at J; junction bases unmatched: 9. Germline loops: CDR1 SQVTM, CDR2 ANQGSEA. The CDR3 is 13 residues long. CDR3: CSVDWTGQGGYTF. The CDR3 region has the DNA TGCAGCGTTGACTGGACAGGTCAAGGGGGCTACACCTTC.

The J gene is TRBJ2-2, the V gene TRBV7-9; 9 bases are shared with TRBD2. The V and J ends lost 2 bases and 5 bases, in that order; junction bases with no gene match: 12. CDR3 size: 18 residues. The V gene's germline CDR1 is SEHNR and CDR2 FQNEAQ (reference sequence). CDR3 sequence: CASSLRGGVAGDTGELFF. CDR3 DNA sequence: TGTGCCAGCAGCTTACGCGGCGGGGTAGCGGGAGATACCGGGGAGCTGTTTTTT.

This clonotype was counted at least ten times. This chain uses TRBV9 with TRBJ1-5; D is possibly TRBD1 (5 bases). Per germline, CDR1 SGDLS and CDR2 YYNGEE. The V gene lost 0 bases and the J gene lost 5 bases, with 12 bases spanning the gap. This CDR3 contains 15 residues. This CDR3 is CASSVDGTSHQPQHF. The CDR3 region has the DNA TGTGCCAGCAGCGTAGACGGGACGTCCCATCAGCCCCAGCATTTT.

The gene calls are TRBV15 and TRBJ2-7; D is undetermined. The CDR3 sequence is 13 residues long. V was cut by 0 bases and J by 6 bases, with 9 bases left in between. The germline gives CDR1 LNHNV, CDR2 YYDKDF (reference sequence). CDR3 region: CATSRDSSSEQYF. CDR3 DNA: TGTGCCACCAGCAGAGACAGCTCGTCCGAGCAGTACTTC. The whole variable domain, filled in from reference TRBV15 and TRBJ2-7, reads DAMVIQNPRYQVTQFGKPVTLSCSQTLNHNVMYWYQQKSSQAPKLLFHYYDKDFNNEADTPDNFQSRRPNTSFCFLDIRSPGLGDTAMYLCATSRDSSSEQYFGPGTRLTVT.

The gene calls are TRBV6-5 and TRBJ1-1, with TRBD1 matching 7 bases. Germline CDR1 reads MNHEY; CDR2 reads SVGAGI. The CDR3 contains 14 residues. The trim removed 8 bases at V and 6 bases at J, leaving 12 bases unmatched. This CDR3 reads CASSNTGASAEAFF. The CDR3 DNA sequence: TGTGCCAGCTCCAATACAGGGGCGTCGGCTGAAGCTTTCTTT.

This clonotype showed up many times. This chain joins TRBV7-9 and TRBJ1-2; no firm D call. Trimming took 4 bases from V and 2 from J, leaving 11 bases between them. The CDR3 length is 14 residues. CDR1 and CDR2 from the germline V gene are SEHNR and FQNEAQ (reference sequence). The CDR3 DNA reads as TGTGCCAGCAGCTCCGATCAAGGGAACTATGGCTACACCTTC. It encodes CASSSDQGNYGYTF.

The rearrangement uses TRBV15 and TRBJ1-2; TRBD1 agrees at 7 bases. Trimming took 0 bases from V and 8 from J; bases not matched to a gene: 9. The CDR3 runs to 15 residues. From germline, CDR1 is LNHNV and CDR2 YYDKDF (reference sequence). The CDR3 loop reads CATSRDLDRAVGYTF. The CDR3 DNA sequence: TGTGCCACCAGCAGAGACCTCGACAGGGCTGTCGGCTACACCTTC.

This rearrangement joins TRBV19 to TRBJ1-1; TRBD1 is a possible D gene (5 bases). The CDR3 covers 13 residues. The V gene lost 10 bases and the J gene lost 1 base, with 13 bases spanning the gap. Germline V gene lookup returns CDR1 LNHDA and CDR2 SQIVND (reference sequence). As DNA, the CDR3 is TGTGCCACTACCCGACAGACGAACACTGAAGCTTTCTTT. This codes for CATTRQTNTEAFF.

This clonotype was seen many times. This chain uses TRBV5-1 with TRBJ1-2; D gene ambiguous. The CDR3 has 13 amino acids. V lost 3 bases to trimming and J lost 7 bases, with 13 bases between them. In germline, CDR1 is SGHRS, CDR2 YFSETQ. This chain's CDR3 is CASSSDSDSGYTF. CDR3 bases: TGCGCCAGCAGCTCCGACTCCGATAGTGGCTACACCTTC.

The chain joins TRBV19 to TRBJ1-1; 9 nucleotides align to TRBD1. This CDR3 is built from 14 residues. The trim removed 9 bases at V and 5 bases at J, leaving 10 bases unmatched. Germline CDR1 reads LNHDA; CDR2 reads SQIVND (reference sequence). The CDR3 loop is CASLTGQGGTEAFF. The DNA for the CDR3 is TGTGCCAGCCTTACGGGACAGGGAGGGACTGAAGCTTTCTTT.

This clonotype was counted at least ten times. V and J are TRBV12-3 or TRBV12-4 and TRBJ2-5; D perhaps matches TRBD1 (5 bases). Trimming stripped 6 bases from V and 1 base from J, with 12 bases between. This CDR3 region has 14 residues. CDR3 sequence reads: CASSPWQGQETQYF. CDR3 coding DNA: TGTGCCAGCAGCCCCTGGCAGGGCCAAGAGACCCAGTACTTC.

This clonotype was recorded a few times. The rearrangement uses TRBV7-2 and TRBJ1-2; TRBD1 agrees at 8 bases. CDR1 is SGHTA and CDR2 is FQGNSA in the germline V gene. Trimming removed 4 bases from V and 6 bases from J; junction bases left unmatched: 7. The CDR3 length is 14 residues. This chain's CDR3 is CASSSLDRGHGYTF. CDR3 DNA sequence: TGTGCCAGCAGCTCCCTAGACAGGGGTCATGGCTACACCTTC.

This sequence joins TRBV20-1 and TRBJ2-5, with a possible D match to TRBD2 (6 bases). V shed 4 bases and J shed 4 bases, with 13 bases lying between them. Germline assignment: CDR1 DFQATT and CDR2 SNEGSKA (reference sequence). This CDR3 contains 13 residues. The CDR3 DNA is TGCAGTGCTACAGACATGGGGGGAGAGACCCAGTACTTC. Translating gives CSATDMGGETQYF.

This chain connects TRBV28 to TRBJ2-5, with TRBD2 matching over 12 bases. The V segment lost 5 bases and the J segment 3 bases; nucleotides outside the gene matches: 7. This CDR3 comprises 16 residues. CDR1 is MDHEN and CDR2 is SYDVKM in the germline V gene. The CDR3 spells CASSKGLAGLKETQYF. DNA of the CDR3: TGTGCCAGCAGTAAGGGACTAGCGGGTCTAAAAGAGACCCAGTACTTC. Full variable domain (remainder filled in from reference TRBV28 and TRBJ2-5): DVKVTQSSRYLVKRTGEKVFLECVQDMDHENMFWYRQDPGLGLRLIYFSYDVKMKEKGDIPEGYSVSREKKERFSLILESASTNQTSMYLCASSKGLAGLKETQYFGPGTRLLVL.

This clonotype came up many times. The chain carries TRBV20-1 and TRBJ2-5; D assignment may be TRBD1 or TRBD2 (5 bases each). Trimming left V 0 bases short and J 5 bases short, with 19 bases between. This CDR3 is 16 amino acids long. Germline V gene data show CDR1 as DFQATT and CDR2 as SNEGSKA (reference sequence). CDR3 nucleotides: TGCAGTGCTAGAGATCGGGACCGCGGGTTCGTGGAGACCCAGTACTTC. It specifies CSARDRDRGFVETQYF.

In this sample, this clonotype turned up many times. The chain couples TRBV29-1 to TRBJ1-2; D gene uncertain. This CDR3 comprises 11 residues. Trimming removed 7 bases at V and 4 bases at J, with 10 bases between. CDR1 is SQVTM and CDR2 is ANQGSEA in the germline V gene. This CDR3 reads CSAEHFYGYTF. The CDR3 coding sequence is TGCAGCGCGGAGCACTTCTATGGCTACACCTTC.

This clonotype turned up a few times. The chain combines TRBV27 with TRBJ2-7, with D perhaps TRBD1 (6 bases). CDR1 and CDR2 from the germline V gene are MNHEY and SMNVEV (reference sequence). Trimming removed 2 bases from V and 7 bases from J, with 12 bases in between. This CDR3 contains 13 residues. The chain's CDR3 is CASSLGTQREQYF. CDR3 nucleotide sequence: TGTGCCAGCAGTTTAGGGACACAACGGGAGCAGTACTTC.

The chain employs TRBV15 and TRBJ2-7; D might be TRBD2 (6 bases). The germline V and J ends were trimmed by 1 base and 4 bases, with 14 bases remaining between them. CDR1 and CDR2 (germline): LNHNV, YYDKDF (reference sequence). The CDR3 sequence is 15 residues long. Here the CDR3 DNA reads TGTGCCACCAGCAGAGGCCCGGGGGAGCGGTACGAGCAGTACTTC. Translated: CATSRGPGERYEQYF.

The V and J genes are TRBV6-2 or TRBV6-3 and TRBJ1-1, with TRBD1 as a possible D gene (5 bases). Germline assignment: CDR1 MNHEY and CDR2 SVGEGT. Trimming removed 8 bases at V and 4 bases at J, with 14 bases between. CDR3 length: 13 residues. This CDR3 reads CASLKAGTTEAFF. The CDR3 DNA reads as TGTGCCAGCCTAAAAGCAGGGACCACTGAAGCTTTCTTT.

This chain uses TRBV19 with TRBJ1-5, with TRBD1 matching 7 bases. The J segment lost 3 bases and the V segment lost 11 bases, leaving 7 bases of the junction unmatched. There are 13 residues in the CDR3. Germline V CDR1 and CDR2: LNHDA, SQIVND (reference sequence). The CDR3 spells CAWSQGVNQPQHF. CDR3 coding DNA: TGTGCCTGGAGTCAGGGGGTCAATCAGCCCCAGCATTTT. The full variable domain, rest sourced from reference TRBV19 and TRBJ1-5, is DGGITQSPKYLFRKEGQNVTLSCEQNLNHDAMYWYRQDPGQGLRLIYYSQIVNDFQKGDIAEGYSVSREKKESFPLTVTSAQKNPTAFYLCAWSQGVNQPQHFGDGTRLSIL.

This CDR3 is CASSVGGIGTGELFF. CDR3 DNA sequence: TGTGCCAGCAGCGTGGGGGGGATCGGCACCGGGGAGCTGTTTTTT. The rearrangement joins TRBV9 to TRBJ2-2, with 7 nucleotides matching TRBD2. Germline V gives CDR1 SGDLS, CDR2 YYNGEE. This CDR3 spans 15 amino acids. The junction had 5 bases not matched to a gene; V was cut back by 2 bases and J by 4 bases.

The chain joins TRBV10-3 to TRBJ1-5, with D possibly TRBD1 on 5 matching bases. V gave up 2 bases and J gave up 5 bases, with 13 bases separating them. Germline V gene lookup returns CDR1 ENHRY and CDR2 SYGVKD. This CDR3 region has 15 residues. The CDR3 protein is CAISELAGKDQPQHF. CDR3 in DNA: TGTGCCATCAGTGAGCTGGCAGGGAAGGATCAGCCCCAGCATTTT.

Concerning this clonotype itself: It may be a read error: a sequence one base away is much more abundant. The J gene is TRBJ1-1, the V gene TRBV7-9, with TRBD1 as a possible D gene (5 bases). Germline CDR1 and CDR2: SEHNR and FQNEAQ (reference sequence). The CDR3 is 15 residues long. Between the trimmed V and J ends, which lost 7 bases and 4 bases, there was a span of 19 bases. The CDR3 nucleotides are TGTGCCAGCATTCCCACGTGGCAGGGCGGCACTGAAGCTTTCTTT. Encoded protein: CASIPTWQGGTEAFF.

The J gene is TRBJ2-5, the V gene TRBV7-2; weak D call: TRBD1 (7 bases). Trimming took off 2 bases at V and 5 bases at J, with 18 bases between the two ends. The CDR3 spans 16 residues. Germline loops: CDR1 SGHTA, CDR2 FQGNSA. CDR3 residues: CASSLRDSGSYETQYF. In DNA form, the CDR3 reads TGTGCCAGCAGCTTAAGGGACAGCGGGTCCTACGAGACCCAGTACTTC. Using reference TRBV7-2 and TRBJ2-5 for the parts outside the CDR3, the full variable domain is GAGVSQSPSNKVTEKGKDVELRCDPISGHTALYWYRQSLGQGLEFLIYFQGNSAPDKSGLPSDRFSAERTGGSVSTLTIQRTQQEDSAVYLCASSLRDSGSYETQYFGPGTRLLVL.

This clonotype was counted many times. J is TRBJ1-5 and V is TRBV7-8; no definite D call. V lost 0 bases, J lost 2 bases, and 11 bases lay in between. The V gene's germline CDR1 is SGHVS and CDR2 FQNEAQ. The CDR3 contains 16 residues. This CDR3 reads CASSLAQAAGNQPQHF. The CDR3 nucleotides are TGTGCCAGCAGCTTAGCGCAGGCGGCAGGCAATCAGCCCCAGCATTTT.